The 12 T cell receptor beta chains in this list originate from one sample, sequenced in a study of vaccination effects on CD4 cells after COVID-19. Sequenced by immunoSEQ multiplex PCR; TCRdb stores in-frame clones only, minus some. Of approximately 87,000 clones in the sample, around four fifths are singletons; the top ten hold 1.5% to 2%. What these receptors recognize is not known. Antigen-specific CD4+ T cells were expanded (with viral peptide pools) by the ViraFEST assay ahead of sequencing. The culture ran for 10 days, and then CD4+ T cells were isolated. The sample in question was CD4+ T cells from PBMCs cultured with HCoV-229E spike peptides, obtained before COVID-19 vaccination. The receptor source for this set is a human donor who received a COVID-19 vaccine.

This clone appeared a few times. The J gene is TRBJ2-1, the V gene TRBV4-1; D is perhaps TRBD1 or TRBD2 (5 bases each). The germline V gene has CDR1 MGHRA and CDR2 YSYEKL. V lost 2 bases, J lost 6 bases, and 17 bases lay in between. This CDR3 has 16 amino acids. CDR3 sequence: CASSQNNGADLNEQFF. DNA for the CDR3: TGCGCCAGCAGCCAAAACAACGGGGCCGACCTCAATGAGCAGTTCTTC.

This clone was observed a handful of times. The chain couples TRBV14 to TRBJ1-2, with D tentatively TRBD1 (5 bases). The CDR3 totals 13 residues. CDR1 and CDR2 (germline): SGHDN, FVKESK. V lost 0 bases, J lost 8 bases, and 10 bases lay in between. The CDR3: CASSQEVRAGYTF. The DNA for the CDR3 is TGTGCCAGCAGCCAAGAGGTCAGGGCGGGCTACACCTTC.

The V gene is TRBV7-2, the J gene TRBJ1-3, with D hard to call. The CDR3 runs 14 residues. Trimming pared 4 bases from V and 4 bases from J, leaving 11 bases between. CDR1 and CDR2 (germline): SGHTA, FQGNSA. Here the CDR3 reads CASSSAGNGNTIYF. Written as DNA, the CDR3 is TGTGCCAGCAGCTCCGCGGGGAACGGAAACACCATATATTTT.

J is TRBJ1-5 and V is TRBV29-1, with no clear D. The CDR3 runs 13 residues. Trimming removed 4 bases from V and 9 bases from J, with 16 bases in between. Germline V gives CDR1 SQVTM, CDR2 ANQGSEA. The CDR3 reads CSVVGAATGPQHF. In DNA, the CDR3 is TGCAGCGTTGTTGGCGCAGCCACGGGGCCCCAGCATTTT.

The chain couples TRBV19 to TRBJ2-3; TRBD2 agrees at 8 bases. The CDR3 extends over 14 amino acids. The V segment lost 7 bases and the J segment 5 bases; nucleotides outside the gene matches: 8. Per germline, CDR1 LNHDA and CDR2 SQIVND (reference sequence). The CDR3 DNA is TGTGCCAGTACCGCGGGGGGCCGGGGAGATACGCAGTATTTT. Protein: CASTAGGRGDTQYF.

This rearrangement joins TRBV5-1 to TRBJ2-3; D tentatively fits TRBD1 or TRBD2 (5 bases each). V lost 4 bases and J lost 9, with 27 bases in between. The germline gives CDR1 SGHRS, CDR2 YFSETQ. The CDR3 consists of 17 residues. The CDR3 loop is CASSVRGGGGFAETQYF. The CDR3 bases are TGCGCCAGCAGCGTGAGAGGTGGTGGGGGATTCGCTGAGACGCAGTATTTT.

The V and J genes are TRBV5-1 and TRBJ1-4; possibly TRBD1 for D (6 bases). The germline gives CDR1 SGHRS, CDR2 YFSETQ. The CDR3 is 14 amino acids. The V gene lost 7 bases and the J gene lost 3 bases, with 13 bases spanning the gap. CDR3 nucleotide sequence: TGCGCCAGCTCCCCAGGGGACCCTAATGAAAAACTGTTTTTT. It encodes CASSPGDPNEKLFF.

Comments on this clone: One junction end disagrees with the germline gene, perhaps due to a read error. The gene calls are TRBV6-7 and TRBJ1-3, with 7 bases that match TRBD1. TRBV6-7 is marked as an open reading frame, function uncertain. This CDR3 has 15 amino acids. This chain's CDR3 is CASRFHGQAGNTIYF. In DNA, the CDR3 is TGTGCCAGCAGATTCCACGGACAGGCTGGGAACACCATATATTTT.

The V call is TRBV12-5, the J call TRBJ2-1; perhaps D is TRBD1 or TRBD2 (6 bases each). Germline lookup yields CDR1 LGHNT and CDR2 FRNRAP. Trimming removed 1 base from V and 8 bases from J, with 21 bases in between. The CDR3 sequence is 17 residues long. The CDR3, as DNA: TGTGCTAGTGGTTTGGCCGGGTTGGGGGGCCCCTGGGATGAGCAGTTCTTC. It is translated as CASGLAGLGGPWDEQFF.

The V call is TRBV29-1, the J call TRBJ1-3; D is unclear. Trimming removed 6 bases from V and 0 bases from J, with 12 bases in between. The CDR3 spans 14 residues. Germline CDR1 reads SQVTM; CDR2 reads ANQGSEA. The CDR3 is CSVPAGSSGNTIYF. The CDR3 bases are TGCAGCGTCCCTGCCGGGAGCTCTGGAAACACCATATATTTT.

The chain links TRBV5-1 to TRBJ1-2, with TRBD1 matching 8 bases. Per germline, CDR1 SGHRS and CDR2 YFSETQ. The CDR3 runs to 17 residues. The V and J ends lost 4 bases and 7 bases, in that order; junction bases with no gene match: 18. This chain's CDR3 is CASSPTGTGSLSGGYTF. The CDR3 DNA sequence: TGCGCCAGCAGCCCCACCGGGACAGGCTCACTCTCAGGTGGCTACACCTTC.

This clone turned up a few times. V usage is TRBV4-1 and J usage is TRBJ1-2; unclear D gene. The CDR3 sequence is 13 residues long. V was trimmed by 2 bases and J by 5 bases, leaving 9 bases between them. Germline V lookup: CDR1 MGHRA, CDR2 YSYEKL. In DNA, the CDR3 is TGCGCCAGCAGCCAATACAAAGAATATGGCTACACCTTC. This translates into CASSQYKEYGYTF.